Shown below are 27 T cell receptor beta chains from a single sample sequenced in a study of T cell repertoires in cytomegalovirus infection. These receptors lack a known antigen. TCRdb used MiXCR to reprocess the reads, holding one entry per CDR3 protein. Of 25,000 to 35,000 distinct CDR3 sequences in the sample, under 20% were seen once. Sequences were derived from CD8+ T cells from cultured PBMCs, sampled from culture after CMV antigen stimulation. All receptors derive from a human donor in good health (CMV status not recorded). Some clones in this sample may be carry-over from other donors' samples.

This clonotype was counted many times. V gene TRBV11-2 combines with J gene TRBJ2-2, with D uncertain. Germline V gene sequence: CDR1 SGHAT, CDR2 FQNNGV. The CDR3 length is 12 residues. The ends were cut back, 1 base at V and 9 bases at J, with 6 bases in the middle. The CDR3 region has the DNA TGTGCCAGCAGCTTAGGGGCTCGGGAGCTGTTTTTT. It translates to CASSLGARELFF.

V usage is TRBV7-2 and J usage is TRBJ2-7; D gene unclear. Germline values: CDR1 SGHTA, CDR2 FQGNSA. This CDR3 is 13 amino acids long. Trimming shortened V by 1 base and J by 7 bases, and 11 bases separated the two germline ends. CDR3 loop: CASSLDVDWEQYF. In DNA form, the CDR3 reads TGTGCCAGCAGCTTAGACGTAGATTGGGAGCAGTACTTC.

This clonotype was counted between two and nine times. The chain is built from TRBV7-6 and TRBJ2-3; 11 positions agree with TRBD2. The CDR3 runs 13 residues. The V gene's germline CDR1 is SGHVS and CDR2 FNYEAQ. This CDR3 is CVTLAGATDTQYF. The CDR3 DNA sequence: TGTGTAACACTAGCGGGAGCGACAGATACGCAGTATTTT.

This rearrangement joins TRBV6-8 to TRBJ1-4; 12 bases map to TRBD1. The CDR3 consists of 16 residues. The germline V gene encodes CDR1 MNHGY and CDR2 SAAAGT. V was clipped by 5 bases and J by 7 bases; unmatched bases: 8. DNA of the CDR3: TGTGCCAGCAGTCCGGGACAGGGGGCCGAAAGTGAAAAACTGTTTTTT. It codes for CASSPGQGAESEKLFF.

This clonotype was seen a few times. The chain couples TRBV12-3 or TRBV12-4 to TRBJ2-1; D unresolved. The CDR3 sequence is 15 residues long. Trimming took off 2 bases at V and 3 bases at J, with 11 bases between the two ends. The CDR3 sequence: CASSLQPFVYNEQFF. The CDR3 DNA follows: TGTGCCAGCAGTTTACAACCGTTTGTCTACAATGAGCAGTTCTTC.

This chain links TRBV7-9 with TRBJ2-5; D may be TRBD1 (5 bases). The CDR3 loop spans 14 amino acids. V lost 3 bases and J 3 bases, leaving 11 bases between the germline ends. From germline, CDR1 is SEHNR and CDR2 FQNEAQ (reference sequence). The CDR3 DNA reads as TGTGCCAGCAGCTTTTCTCAGGGTGAAGAGACCCAGTACTTC. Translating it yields CASSFSQGEETQYF.

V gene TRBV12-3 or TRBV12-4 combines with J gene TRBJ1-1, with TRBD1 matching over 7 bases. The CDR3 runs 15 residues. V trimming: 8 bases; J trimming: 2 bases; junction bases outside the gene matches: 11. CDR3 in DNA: TGTGCCAGCGGTTCAACAGGGGCCATAAACACTGAAGCTTTCTTT. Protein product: CASGSTGAINTEAFF.

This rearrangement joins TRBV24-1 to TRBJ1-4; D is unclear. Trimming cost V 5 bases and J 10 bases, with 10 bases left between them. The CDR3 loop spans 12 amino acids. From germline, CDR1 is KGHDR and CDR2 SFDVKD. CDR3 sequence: CATSGETGKLFF. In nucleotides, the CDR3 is TGTGCCACCAGTGGGGAAACGGGAAAACTGTTTTTT.

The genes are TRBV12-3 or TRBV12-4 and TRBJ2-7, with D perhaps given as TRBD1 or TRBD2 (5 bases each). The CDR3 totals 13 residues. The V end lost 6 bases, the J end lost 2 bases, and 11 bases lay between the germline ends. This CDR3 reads CASSEGQTYEQYF. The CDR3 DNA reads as TGTGCCAGCAGCGAGGGGCAGACCTACGAGCAGTACTTC.

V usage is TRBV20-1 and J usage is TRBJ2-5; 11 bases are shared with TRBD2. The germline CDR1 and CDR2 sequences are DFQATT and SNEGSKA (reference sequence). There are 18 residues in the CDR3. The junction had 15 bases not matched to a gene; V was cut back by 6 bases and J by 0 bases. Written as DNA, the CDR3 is TGCAGTGCGCCACCGGGACTAGCGGACCTTTTGTACCAAGAGACCCAGTACTTC. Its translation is CSAPPGLADLLYQETQYF.

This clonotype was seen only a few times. As DNA, the CDR3 is TGTGCCAGCAGCCCCGGATCACAGGGGGCCGCCGGTGAAAAACTGTTTTTT. Translation gives CASSPGSQGAAGEKLFF. The chain links TRBV7-9 to TRBJ1-4; TRBD1 matches 9 bases. V lost 5 bases, J lost 7 bases, and 14 bases stayed unmatched. The length of the CDR3 is 17 residues. Per the germline V gene, CDR1 is SEHNR and CDR2 is FQNEAQ (reference sequence). Supplemented by reference TRBV7-9 and TRBJ1-4, the full variable domain reads DTGVSQNPRHKITKRGQNVTFRCDPISEHNRLYWYRQTLGQGPEFLTYFQNEAQLEKSRLLSDRFSAERPKGSFSTLEIQRTEQGDSAMYLCASSPGSQGAAGEKLFFGSGTQLSVL.

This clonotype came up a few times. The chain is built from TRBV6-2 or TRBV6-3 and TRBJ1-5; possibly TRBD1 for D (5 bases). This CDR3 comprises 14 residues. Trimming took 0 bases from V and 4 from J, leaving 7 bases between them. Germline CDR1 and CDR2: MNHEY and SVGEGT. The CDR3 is CASSYSWGNQPQHF. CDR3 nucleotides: TGTGCCAGCAGTTACTCGTGGGGGAATCAGCCCCAGCATTTT.

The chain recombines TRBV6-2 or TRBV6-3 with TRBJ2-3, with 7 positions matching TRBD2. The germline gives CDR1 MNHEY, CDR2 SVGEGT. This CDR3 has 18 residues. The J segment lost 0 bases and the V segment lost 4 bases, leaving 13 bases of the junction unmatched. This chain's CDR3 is CASSFPGLADTSTDTQYF. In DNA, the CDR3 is TGTGCCAGCAGTTTCCCGGGGCTAGCGGATACTAGCACAGATACGCAGTATTTT.

As DNA, the CDR3 is TGTGCCAGCAGCTCCGCGACAGGGTGGGACACAGATACGCAGTATTTT. Protein product: CASSSATGWDTDTQYF. The rearrangement links TRBV7-4 to TRBJ2-3; 7 positions agree with TRBD1. This CDR3 is built from 16 residues. Germline V gene lookup returns CDR1 SGHVT and CDR2 SQSDAQ. V lost 4 bases, J lost 2 bases, and 9 bases stayed unmatched.

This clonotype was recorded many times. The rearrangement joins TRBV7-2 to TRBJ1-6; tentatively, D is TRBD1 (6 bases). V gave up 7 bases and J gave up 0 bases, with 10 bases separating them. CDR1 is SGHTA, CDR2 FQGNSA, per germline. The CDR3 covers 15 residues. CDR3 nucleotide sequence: TGTGCCAGCACCACAGGGAGCTCCTATAATTCACCCCTCCACTTT. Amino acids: CASTTGSSYNSPLHF.

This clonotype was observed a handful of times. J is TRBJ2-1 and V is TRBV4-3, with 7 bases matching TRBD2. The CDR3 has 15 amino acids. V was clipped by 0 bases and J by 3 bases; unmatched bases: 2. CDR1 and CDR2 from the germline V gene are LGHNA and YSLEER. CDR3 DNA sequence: TGCGCCAGCAGCCAAGATAGCGGGTACTACAATGAGCAGTTCTTC. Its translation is CASSQDSGYYNEQFF.

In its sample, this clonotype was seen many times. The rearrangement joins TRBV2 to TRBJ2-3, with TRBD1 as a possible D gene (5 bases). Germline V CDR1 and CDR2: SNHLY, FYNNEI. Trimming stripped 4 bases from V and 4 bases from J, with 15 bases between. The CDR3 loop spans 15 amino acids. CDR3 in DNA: TGTGCCAGCAGTGTCCAGGGCGGTGATGCAGATACGCAGTATTTT. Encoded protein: CASSVQGGDADTQYF. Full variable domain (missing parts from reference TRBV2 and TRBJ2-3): EPEVTQTPSHQVTQMGQEVILRCVPISNHLYFYWYRQILGQKVEFLVSFYNNEISEKSEIFDDQFSVERPDGSNFTLKIRSTKLEDSAMYFCASSVQGGDADTQYFGPGTRLTVL.

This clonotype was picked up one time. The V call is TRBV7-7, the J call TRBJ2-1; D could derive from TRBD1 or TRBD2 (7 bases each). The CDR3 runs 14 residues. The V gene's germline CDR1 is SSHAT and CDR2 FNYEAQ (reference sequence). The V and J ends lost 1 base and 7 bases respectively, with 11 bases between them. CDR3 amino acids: CASSLGEGANEQFF. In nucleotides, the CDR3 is TGTGCCAGCAGCTTAGGGGAGGGGGCTAATGAGCAGTTCTTC.

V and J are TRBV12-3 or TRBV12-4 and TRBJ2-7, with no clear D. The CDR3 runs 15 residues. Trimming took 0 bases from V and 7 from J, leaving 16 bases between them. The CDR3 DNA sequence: TGTGCCAGCAGTTTAGCGCGGACCTCCGCCGGTGAGCAGTACTTC. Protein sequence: CASSLARTSAGEQYF.

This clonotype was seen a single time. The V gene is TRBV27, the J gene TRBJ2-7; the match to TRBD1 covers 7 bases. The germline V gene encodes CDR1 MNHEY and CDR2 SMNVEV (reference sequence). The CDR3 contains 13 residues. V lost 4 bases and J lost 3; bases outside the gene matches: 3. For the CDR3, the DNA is TGTGCCAGCAGTTGGGGACAGAACTACGAGCAGTACTTC. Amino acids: CASSWGQNYEQYF.

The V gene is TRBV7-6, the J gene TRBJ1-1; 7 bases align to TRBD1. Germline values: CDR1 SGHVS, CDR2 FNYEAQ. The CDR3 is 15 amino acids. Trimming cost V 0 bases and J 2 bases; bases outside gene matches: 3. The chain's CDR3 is CASSLAGGSNTEAFF. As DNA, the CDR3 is TGTGCCAGCAGCTTAGCAGGGGGCAGTAACACTGAAGCTTTCTTT.

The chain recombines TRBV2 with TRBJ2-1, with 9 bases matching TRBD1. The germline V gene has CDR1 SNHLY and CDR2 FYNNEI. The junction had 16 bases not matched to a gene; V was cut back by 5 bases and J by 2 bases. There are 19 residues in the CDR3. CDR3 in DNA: TGTGCCAGCAGTACCGCCAGTCCCTGGGGACAGGGCACCTACAATGAGCAGTTCTTC. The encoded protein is CASSTASPWGQGTYNEQFF.

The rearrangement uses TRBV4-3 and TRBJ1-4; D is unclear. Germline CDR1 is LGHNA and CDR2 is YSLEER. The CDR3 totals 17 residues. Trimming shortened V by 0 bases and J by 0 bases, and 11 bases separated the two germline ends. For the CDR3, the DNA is TGCGCCAGCAGCCAAGATCCGGAGACCACAACTAATGAAAAACTGTTTTTT. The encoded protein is CASSQDPETTTNEKLFF.

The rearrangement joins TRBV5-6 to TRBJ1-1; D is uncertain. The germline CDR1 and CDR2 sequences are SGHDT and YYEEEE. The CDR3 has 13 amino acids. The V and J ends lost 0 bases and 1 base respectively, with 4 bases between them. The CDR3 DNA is TGTGCCAGCAGCTTGGCCGGGAACACTGAAGCTTTCTTT. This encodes CASSLAGNTEAFF.

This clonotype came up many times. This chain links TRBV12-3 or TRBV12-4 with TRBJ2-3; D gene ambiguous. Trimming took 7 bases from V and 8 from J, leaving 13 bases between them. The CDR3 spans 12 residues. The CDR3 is CASTPQIGTQYF. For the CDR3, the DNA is TGTGCCAGCACCCCACAGATTGGTACGCAGTATTTT.

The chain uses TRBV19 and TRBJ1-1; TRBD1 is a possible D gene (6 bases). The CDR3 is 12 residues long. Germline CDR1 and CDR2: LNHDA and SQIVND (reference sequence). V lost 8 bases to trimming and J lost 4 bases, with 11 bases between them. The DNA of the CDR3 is TGTGCCAGTCGGGAAGGGGGCACTGAAGCTTTCTTT. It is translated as CASREGGTEAFF. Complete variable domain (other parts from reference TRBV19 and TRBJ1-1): DGGITQSPKYLFRKEGQNVTLSCEQNLNHDAMYWYRQDPGQGLRLIYYSQIVNDFQKGDIAEGYSVSREKKESFPLTVTSAQKNPTAFYLCASREGGTEAFFGQGTRLTVV.

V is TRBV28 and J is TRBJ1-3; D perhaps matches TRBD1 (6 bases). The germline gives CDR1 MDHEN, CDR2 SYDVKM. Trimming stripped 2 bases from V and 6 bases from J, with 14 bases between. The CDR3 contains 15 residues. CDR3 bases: TGTGCCAGCAGTTTAATAAGGGGGGATTTAAACACCATATATTTT. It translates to CASSLIRGDLNTIYF.